Listed here are 24 T cell receptor beta chains from one sample, sequenced in a study of T cell repertoires in cytomegalovirus infection. The antigens for these receptors are not known. TCRdb passed the reads through MiXCR, listing each CDR3 protein once. This sample has about 100,000 distinct CDR3 sequences, with 25% to 30% found just once. The sample was CD8+ T cells from cultured PBMCs, taken from culture after CMV antigen stimulation. Receptors were obtained from a human donor in good health (CMV status not recorded). Some clones in this sample may be carry-over from other donors' samples.

In this sample, this clonotype turned up many times. This chain uses TRBV7-2 with TRBJ2-1; no clear D. From germline, CDR1 is SGHTA and CDR2 FQGNSA. The CDR3 spans 12 residues. Trimming left V 2 bases short and J 7 bases short, with 6 bases between. The CDR3 spells CASSLWWNEQFF. The CDR3 nucleotides read TGTGCCAGCAGCTTATGGTGGAATGAGCAGTTCTTC. Combining the CDR3 with reference TRBV7-2 and TRBJ2-1 gives the whole variable domain GAGVSQSPSNKVTEKGKDVELRCDPISGHTALYWYRQSLGQGLEFLIYFQGNSAPDKSGLPSDRFSAERTGGSVSTLTIQRTQQEDSAVYLCASSLWWNEQFFGPGTRLTVL.

In its sample, this clonotype was seen a few times. V gene TRBV12-3 or TRBV12-4 combines with J gene TRBJ2-2, with a possible D match to TRBD2 (6 bases). Trimming stripped 5 bases from V and 0 bases from J, with 10 bases between. CDR3 size: 15 residues. The CDR3 protein is CASSIGGANTGELFF. The CDR3 region has the DNA TGTGCCAGCAGTATCGGGGGAGCGAACACCGGGGAGCTGTTTTTT.

Details on this clonotype: A much larger clonotype is one base distant, so this may be a read error. The CDR3 ends on some other residue instead of the conserved phenylalanine or tryptophan, so this is likely a read error. The rearrangement uses TRBV12-3 or TRBV12-4 and TRBJ2-1; no clear D. Trimming pared 2 bases from V and 4 bases from J, leaving 6 bases between. The CDR3 runs to 13 residues. The CDR3 DNA reads TGTGCCAGCAGTTTAAGAGGATACAATGAGCAGTTCTGC. Translated, it gives CASSLRGYNEQFC.

The chain carries TRBV5-1 and TRBJ2-1; D remains ambiguous. CDR1 and CDR2 from the germline V gene are SGHRS and YFSETQ. The CDR3 length is 16 residues. The germline V and J ends were trimmed by 5 bases and 3 bases, with 18 bases remaining between them. As DNA, the CDR3 is TGCGCCAGCAGAGAAGAGGCCTACGCAAGCTACAATGAGCAGTTCTTC. Translating it yields CASREEAYASYNEQFF.

The chain joins TRBV27 to TRBJ2-2; 10 nucleotides align to TRBD1. The V gene end was trimmed by 5 bases and the J gene end by 6 bases; junction bases not matched to a gene: 9. The CDR3 runs to 16 residues. Germline CDR1 MNHEY, CDR2 SMNVEV (reference sequence). This CDR3 reads CASSPPTGGIAGELFF. CDR3 DNA: TGTGCCAGCAGTCCGCCGACAGGGGGCATAGCCGGGGAGCTGTTTTTT.

This clonotype was detected many times. Compared with germline, one end of the junction differs, possibly owing to a read error. The CDR3 region is CASSFHDRQGFGSTIYF. The CDR3 DNA follows: TGTGCCAGCAGCTTCCACGACCGGCAGGGTTTTGGAAGCACCATATATTTT. The chain joins TRBV7-9 to TRBJ1-3; maybe TRBD1 (5 bases). CDR3 length equals 17 residues. Looked up from germline, CDR1 is SEHNR and CDR2 is FQNEAQ (reference sequence).

This clonotype occurred a few times. The genes are TRBV10-3 and TRBJ2-2; 8 positions agree with TRBD2. The CDR3 runs to 16 residues. The J segment lost 4 bases and the V segment lost 0 bases, leaving 4 bases of the junction unmatched. Germline CDR1 reads ENHRY; CDR2 reads SYGVKD. The CDR3 nucleotides read TGTGCCATCAGTGAGTCTGTAGCGGGGAGCACCGGGGAGCTGTTTTTT. As protein: CAISESVAGSTGELFF.

V is TRBV5-4 and J is TRBJ1-6; unclear D gene. CDR3 length: 14 amino acids. CDR1 SGHNT and CDR2 YYREEE come from the germline V gene (reference sequence). V was clipped by 1 base and J by 7 bases, with 9 bases between them. CDR3 amino acids: CASSLYPVNSPLHF. The CDR3 nucleotides read TGTGCCAGCAGCTTGTACCCTGTCAATTCACCCCTCCACTTT.

This sequence joins TRBV6-4 and TRBJ2-1; perhaps TRBD2 as D (7 bases). Trimming shortened V by 0 bases and J by 9 bases, and 15 bases separated the two germline ends. Germline V gene lookup returns CDR1 MRHNA and CDR2 SNTAGT. The CDR3 is made up of 15 amino acids. Here the CDR3 reads CASSDSAGAHGEQFF. The CDR3 DNA reads as TGTGCCAGCAGTGACTCTGCGGGGGCCCACGGTGAGCAGTTCTTC.

This clonotype was recorded at least ten times. The chain is built from TRBV19 and TRBJ2-1; 9 bases map to TRBD2. The V gene end was trimmed by 1 base and the J gene end by 6 bases; junction bases not matched to a gene: 10. Germline assignment: CDR1 LNHDA and CDR2 SQIVND (reference sequence). This CDR3 is built from 17 residues. The CDR3 DNA reads TGTGCCAGTAGTATAGGGGGACTAGCAAGCCCTTCCAATGAGCAGTTCTTC. Translating gives CASSIGGLASPSNEQFF.

The rearrangement uses TRBV10-3 and TRBJ2-5; 8 bases map to TRBD2. This CDR3 is 13 amino acids long. Germline V gene sequence: CDR1 ENHRY, CDR2 SYGVKD. CDR3 nucleotides: TGTGCAGCTTCGAGACTAGCGCAAGAGACCCAGTACTTC. It encodes CAASRLAQETQYF.

The chain employs TRBV3-1 and TRBJ1-2; 8 bases match TRBD1. Germline values: CDR1 LGHDT, CDR2 YNNKEL (reference sequence). The length of the CDR3 is 13 residues. After removal of 6 bases from V and 3 bases from J, the junction contained 3 bases not matched to a gene. The CDR3: CASRDREDYGYTF. The CDR3 coding sequence is TGTGCCAGCAGGGACAGGGAGGACTATGGCTACACCTTC.

On this clonotype itself: Sequence at one end of the junction differs from germline and may be a read error. The genes are TRBV12-3 or TRBV12-4 and TRBJ1-2, with no clear D. The CDR3 runs 13 residues. The CDR3 loop reads CASSVVSNYGYTF. The CDR3 DNA is TGTGCTAGCAGTGTCGTTTCTAACTATGGCTACACCTTC.

Many counts were recorded for this clonotype. The rearrangement uses TRBV28 and TRBJ1-1; D might be TRBD1 (6 bases). Germline lookup yields CDR1 MDHEN and CDR2 SYDVKM. The CDR3 is 15 amino acids. V was clipped by 6 bases and J by 1 base, with 15 bases between them. The CDR3 is CASSLPPDRNTEAFF. Written as DNA, the CDR3 is TGTGCCAGCAGCCTCCCCCCGGACAGGAACACTGAAGCTTTCTTT.

This clonotype was detected only a few times. The CDR3: CASSLSSGTTQYF. The CDR3, as DNA: TGTGCCAGCAGCTTATCTAGCGGGACTACCCAGTACTTC. The rearrangement uses TRBV7-2 and TRBJ2-5, with 9 bases identical to TRBD2. This CDR3 is built from 13 residues. CDR1 is SGHTA, CDR2 FQGNSA, per germline. The V gene end was trimmed by 2 bases and the J gene end by 8 bases; junction bases not matched to a gene: 3. Looking up the rest from reference TRBV7-2 and TRBJ2-5 gives the full variable domain: GAGVSQSPSNKVTEKGKDVELRCDPISGHTALYWYRQSLGQGLEFLIYFQGNSAPDKSGLPSDRFSAERTGGSVSTLTIQRTQQEDSAVYLCASSLSSGTTQYFGPGTRLLVL.

The chain joins TRBV12-3 or TRBV12-4 to TRBJ2-7, with D possibly matching TRBD1 (6 bases). The V gene lost 7 bases and the J gene lost 5 bases, with 18 bases spanning the gap. The CDR3 covers 14 residues. The chain's CDR3 is CASTLTGPRDEQYF. CDR3 nucleotide sequence: TGTGCCAGCACCCTGACAGGCCCGAGGGACGAGCAGTACTTC.

V and J are TRBV7-2 and TRBJ2-3; 8 bases map to TRBD1. The CDR3 has 20 amino acids. V gave up 1 base and J gave up 3 bases; unmatched junction bases: 18. Germline V gene lookup returns CDR1 SGHTA and CDR2 FQGNSA. The CDR3 DNA reads as TGTGCCAGCAGCTTAGTTAGTCTCCAGGGGGCTTGGGTCACAACAGATACGCAGTATTTT. Translation gives CASSLVSLQGAWVTTDTQYF.

The chain recombines TRBV12-3 or TRBV12-4 with TRBJ2-6; D not resolved. The CDR3 is 17 residues long. Trimming took off 3 bases at V and 0 bases at J, with 12 bases between the two ends. Here the CDR3 DNA reads TGTGCCAGCAGTTTCCCAGCCTCTAGCTCTGGGGCCAACGTCCTGACTTTC. Encoded protein: CASSFPASSSGANVLTF.

This clonotype showed up just a few times. As DNA, the CDR3 is TGTGCCAGCAGCCTTAAGGACAGGGCCTACAATGAGCAGTTCTTC. Translating it yields CASSLKDRAYNEQFF. The chain couples TRBV7-8 to TRBJ2-1, with 8 nucleotides matching TRBD1. Trimming at V came to 5 bases and at J to 2 bases, leaving 5 bases not matched to a gene. Germline V gene lookup returns CDR1 SGHVS and CDR2 FQNEAQ. The CDR3 is 15 residues long.

This clonotype was counted between two and nine times. The chain combines TRBV7-9 with TRBJ1-2; maybe TRBD1 (5 bases). The CDR3 is made up of 13 amino acids. Trimming left V 5 bases short and J 6 bases short, with 13 bases between. From germline, CDR1 is SEHNR and CDR2 FQNEAQ (reference sequence). CDR3 sequence: CASSPGAAHGYTF. Written as DNA, the CDR3 is TGTGCCAGCAGCCCCGGGGCAGCCCATGGCTACACCTTC.

V usage is TRBV27 and J usage is TRBJ1-1; D remains ambiguous. Germline-derived CDR1 and CDR2 are MNHEY and SMNVEV (reference sequence). V lost 2 bases and J 4 bases, leaving 8 bases between the germline ends. The CDR3 spans 13 residues. CDR3 residues: CASSLARSTEAFF. CDR3 in DNA: TGTGCCAGCAGTTTAGCCAGGAGCACTGAAGCTTTCTTT.

This clonotype was picked up a small number of times. The J gene is TRBJ1-1, the V gene TRBV6-2 or TRBV6-3; D is undetermined. CDR1 and CDR2 from the germline V gene are MNHEY and SVGEGT. Trimming pared 2 bases from V and 4 bases from J, leaving 11 bases between. This CDR3 has 14 amino acids. The CDR3 nucleotides read TGTGCCAGCAGTTACGAACCCTCGGGCACTGAAGCTTTCTTT. Protein product: CASSYEPSGTEAFF.

The table lists this clonotype with a few counts. This rearrangement joins TRBV10-3 to TRBJ1-1; TRBD1 agrees at 8 bases. J gave up 4 bases and V 5 bases, and 6 bases lay outside the gene matches. In germline, CDR1 is ENHRY, CDR2 SYGVKD. CDR3 length: 14 residues. The CDR3 is CAISSGGPSTEAFF. The CDR3 bases are TGTGCCATCAGTTCAGGGGGCCCGAGCACTGAAGCTTTCTTT.

This clonotype appeared many times. The chain recombines TRBV4-1 with TRBJ1-3; D ambiguous. The germline V gene encodes CDR1 MGHRA and CDR2 YSYEKL. The CDR3 sequence is 15 residues long. V was cut by 5 bases and J by 3 bases, with 14 bases left in between. CDR3 bases: TGCGCCAGCAGCACAACATCGAGAAGTGGAAACACCATATATTTT. This translates into CASSTTSRSGNTIYF.